This TCR beta chain was recorded in a study of blood T cell repertoires in COVID-19. In the study overall: The cDNA or gDNA used as material had been derived from T cells, B-cell-depleted T cells, or PBMCs.

Clones were read by immunoSEQ multiplex PCR, and TCRdb kept only the in-frame ones, dropping some. Among over 250,000 clones listed, approximately 90% were seen once. This CDR3 contains 15 residues. CDR1 and CDR2 (germline): SGHNT, YENEEA. Trimming removed 1 base at V and 8 bases at J, with 17 bases between. This receptor was taken from a woman between 35 and 50 years old who had recovered from COVID-19. The chain links TRBV11-3 to TRBJ1-2, with D perhaps TRBD1 (5 bases). Sequenced material: peripheral blood. The CDR3 loop is CASSLGAGPRVGYTF. For the CDR3, the DNA is TGTGCCAGCAGCTTAGGGGCAGGGCCCCGGGTAGGCTACACCTTC.